The clone carrying this T cell receptor (beta chain) was recorded many times. The data were obtained in a study of human T cells and chemical hapten exposure. Time point defined: patch test 2, 6 weeks after DPC sensitization. Specified treatment: therapeutic diphenylcyclopropenone sensitization with weekly scalp DPC. V lost 4 bases and J lost 0; bases outside the gene matches: 10. This CDR3 contains 17 residues. Germline lookup yields CDR1 SGHRS and CDR2 YFSETQ. TCRdb reprocessed the RACE reads via MiXCR and lists one record per CDR3 protein. The data show more than 80,000 distinct CDR3 sequences, 8% to 13% seen once.

This receptor was obtained from a woman aged 50 to 65 with alopecia areata. Some clones in this sample may be carry-over from other donors' samples. The sequences come from whole blood, collected in connection with sensitization to the hapten diphenylcyclopropenone (DPC). V usage is TRBV5-1 and J usage is TRBJ2-5, with TRBD2 identical over 9 bases. This CDR3 reads CASSERASGINQETQYF. CDR3 bases: TGCGCCAGCAGCGAGAGGGCTAGCGGGATAAACCAAGAGACCCAGTACTTC.